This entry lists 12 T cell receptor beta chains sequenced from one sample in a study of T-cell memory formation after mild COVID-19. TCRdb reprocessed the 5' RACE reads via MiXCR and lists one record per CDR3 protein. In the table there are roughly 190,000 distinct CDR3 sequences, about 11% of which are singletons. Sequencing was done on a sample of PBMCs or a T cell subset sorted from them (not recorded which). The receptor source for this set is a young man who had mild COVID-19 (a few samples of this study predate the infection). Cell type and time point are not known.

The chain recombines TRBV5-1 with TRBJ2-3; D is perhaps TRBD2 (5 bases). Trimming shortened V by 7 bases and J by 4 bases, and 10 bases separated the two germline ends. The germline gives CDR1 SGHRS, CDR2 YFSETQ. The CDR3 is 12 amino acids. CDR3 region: CASLISADTQYF. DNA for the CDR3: TGCGCCAGCCTAATTAGCGCAGATACGCAGTATTTT.

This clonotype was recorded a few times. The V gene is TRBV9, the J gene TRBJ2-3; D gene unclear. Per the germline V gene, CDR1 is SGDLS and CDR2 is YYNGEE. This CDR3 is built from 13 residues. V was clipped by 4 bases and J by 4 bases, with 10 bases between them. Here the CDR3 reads CASSTASPDTQYF. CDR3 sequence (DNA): TGTGCCAGCAGCACCGCTAGTCCAGATACGCAGTATTTT. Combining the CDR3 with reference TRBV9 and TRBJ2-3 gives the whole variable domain DSGVTQTPKHLITATGQRVTLRCSPRSGDLSVYWYQQSLDQGLQFLIQYYNGEERAKGNILERFSAQQFPDLHSELNLSSLELGDSALYFCASSTASPDTQYFGPGTRLTVL.

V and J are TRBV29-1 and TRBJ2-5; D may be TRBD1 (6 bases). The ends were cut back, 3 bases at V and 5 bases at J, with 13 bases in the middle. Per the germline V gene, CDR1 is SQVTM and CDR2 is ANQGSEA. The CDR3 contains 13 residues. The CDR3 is CSVDPGAGETQYF. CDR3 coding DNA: TGCAGCGTTGACCCAGGGGCCGGCGAGACCCAGTACTTC.

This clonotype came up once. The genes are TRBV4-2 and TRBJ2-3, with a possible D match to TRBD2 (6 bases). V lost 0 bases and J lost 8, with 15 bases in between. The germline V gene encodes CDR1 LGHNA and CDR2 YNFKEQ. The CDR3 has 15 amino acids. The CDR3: CASSQDTRGTSTQYF. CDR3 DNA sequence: TGTGCCAGCAGCCAAGATACTCGGGGGACGTCTACGCAGTATTTT.

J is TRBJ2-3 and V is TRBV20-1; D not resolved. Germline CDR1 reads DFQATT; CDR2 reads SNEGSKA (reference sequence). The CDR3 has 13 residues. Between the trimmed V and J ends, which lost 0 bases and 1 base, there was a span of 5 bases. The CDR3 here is CSAREAGTDTQYF. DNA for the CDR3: TGCAGTGCTAGAGAGGCGGGCACAGATACGCAGTATTTT.

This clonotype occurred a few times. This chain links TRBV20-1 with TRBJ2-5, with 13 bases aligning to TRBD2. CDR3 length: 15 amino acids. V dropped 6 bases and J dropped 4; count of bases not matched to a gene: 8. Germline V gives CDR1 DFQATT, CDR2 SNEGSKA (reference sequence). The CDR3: CSASPTSGGAETQYF. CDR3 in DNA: TGCAGTGCCAGCCCCACTAGCGGGGGGGCAGAGACCCAGTACTTC.

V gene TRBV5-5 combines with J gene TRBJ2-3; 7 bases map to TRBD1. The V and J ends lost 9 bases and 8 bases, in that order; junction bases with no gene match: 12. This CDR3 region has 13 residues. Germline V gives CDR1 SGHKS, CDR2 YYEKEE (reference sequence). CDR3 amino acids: CATTGDPGGTQYF. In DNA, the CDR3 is TGTGCCACCACAGGGGATCCTGGGGGTACGCAGTATTTT.

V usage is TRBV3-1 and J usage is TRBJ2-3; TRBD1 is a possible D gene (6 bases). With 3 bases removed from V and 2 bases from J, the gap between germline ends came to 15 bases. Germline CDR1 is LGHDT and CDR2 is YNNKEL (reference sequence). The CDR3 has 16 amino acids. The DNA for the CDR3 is TGTGCCAGCAGCCATGCCAGACAGGAAGACACAGATACGCAGTATTTT. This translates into CASSHARQEDTDTQYF.

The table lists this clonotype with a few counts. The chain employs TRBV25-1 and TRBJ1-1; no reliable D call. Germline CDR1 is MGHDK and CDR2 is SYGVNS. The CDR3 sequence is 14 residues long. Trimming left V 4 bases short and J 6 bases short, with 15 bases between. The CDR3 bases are TGTGCCAGCAGTGTGAGGGAATTTGCGGCTGAAGCTTTCTTT. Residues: CASSVREFAAEAFF.

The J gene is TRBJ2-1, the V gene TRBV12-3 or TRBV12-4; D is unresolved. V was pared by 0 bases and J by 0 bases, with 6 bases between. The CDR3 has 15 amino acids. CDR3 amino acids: CASSLASDSYNEQFF. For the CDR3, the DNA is TGTGCCAGCAGTTTAGCTTCGGACTCCTACAATGAGCAGTTCTTC.

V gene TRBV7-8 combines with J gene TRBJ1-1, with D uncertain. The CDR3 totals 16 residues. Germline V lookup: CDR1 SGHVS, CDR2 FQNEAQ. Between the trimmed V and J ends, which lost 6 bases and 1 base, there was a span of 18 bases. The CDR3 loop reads CASRGLPLGSNTEAFF. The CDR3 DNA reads TGTGCCAGCAGAGGGCTACCGTTAGGGTCGAACACTGAAGCTTTCTTT.

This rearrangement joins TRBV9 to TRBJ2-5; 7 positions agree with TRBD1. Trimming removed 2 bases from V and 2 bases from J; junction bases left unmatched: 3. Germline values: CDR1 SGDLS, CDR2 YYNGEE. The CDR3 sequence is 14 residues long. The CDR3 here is CASSVTGVQETQYF. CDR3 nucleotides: TGTGCCAGCAGCGTTACAGGGGTGCAAGAGACCCAGTACTTC.